The 8 T cell receptor beta chains given below trace back to one sample, sequenced in a study of blood T cell repertoires in COVID-19. Sequenced by immunoSEQ multiplex PCR; TCRdb stores in-frame clones only, minus some. The repertoire holds about 17,000 clones, approximately 93% seen once, with under 7% in the top ten. The material sequenced was peripheral blood. The source is a human donor in a cohort sampled during active COVID-19.

V is TRBV5-6 and J is TRBJ1-1; possibly TRBD1 for D (6 bases). The CDR3 spans 14 residues. Trimming took 2 bases from V and 0 from J, leaving 8 bases between them. The V gene's germline CDR1 is SGHDT and CDR2 YYEEEE. The CDR3 here is CASSFGQMNTEAFF. CDR3 DNA: TGTGCCAGCAGCTTTGGACAGATGAACACTGAAGCTTTCTTT. Using reference TRBV5-6 and TRBJ1-1 for the parts outside the CDR3, the full variable domain is DAGVTQSPTHLIKTRGQQVTLRCSPKSGHDTVSWYQQALGQGPQFIFQYYEEEERQRGNFPDRFSGHQFPNYSSELNVNALLLGDSALYLCASSFGQMNTEAFFGQGTRLTVV.

V is TRBV11-2 and J is TRBJ2-1; 8 bases are a match to TRBD2. The CDR3 is made up of 16 amino acids. The V and J ends lost 6 bases and 4 bases, in that order; junction bases with no gene match: 11. CDR1 and CDR2 from the germline V gene are SGHAT and FQNNGV. CDR3 coding DNA: TGTGCCAGCAGTCAAAGGGGTCGGGAGGGGTACAATGAGCAGTTCTTC. Its translation: CASSQRGREGYNEQFF.

The rearrangement joins TRBV7-6 to TRBJ2-1; D is possibly TRBD1 (6 bases). The CDR3 covers 17 residues. V dropped 2 bases and J dropped 5 bases, with 19 bases sitting between them. Germline-derived CDR1 and CDR2 are SGHVS and FNYEAQ. The DNA for the CDR3 is TGTGCCAGCAGCTTAATCGGATTCGGGACAAGGAACAATGAGCAGTTCTTC. This sequence encodes CASSLIGFGTRNNEQFF. The entire variable domain, with the rest obtained from reference TRBV7-6 and TRBJ2-1, is as follows: GAGVSQSPRYKVTKRGQDVALRCDPISGHVSLYWYRQALGQGPEFLTYFNYEAQQDKSGLPNDRFSAERPEGSISTLTIQRTEQRDSAMYRCASSLIGFGTRNNEQFFGPGTRLTVL.

This rearrangement joins TRBV28 to TRBJ1-2, with D possibly matching TRBD1 (6 bases). V lost 8 bases, J lost 6 bases, and 19 bases lay in between. Germline assignment: CDR1 MDHEN and CDR2 SYDVKM. This CDR3 comprises 14 residues. CDR3 protein: CASRQWGQGDGYTF. CDR3 nucleotides: TGTGCCAGCCGCCAGTGGGGACAAGGGGATGGCTACACCTTC.

V usage is TRBV7-2 and J usage is TRBJ1-3; the D gene is possibly TRBD1 (5 bases). This CDR3 region has 16 residues. Germline loops: CDR1 SGHTA, CDR2 FQGNSA. V shed 3 bases and J shed 4 bases, with 16 bases lying between them. The CDR3 sequence is CASSLGSGADGNTIYF. DNA of the CDR3: TGTGCCAGCAGCTTGGGAAGCGGGGCGGACGGAAACACCATATATTTT.

The CDR3 spells CATSRVGGNQPQHF. The CDR3 DNA follows: TGTGCCACCAGCAGAGTAGGAGGCAATCAGCCCCAGCATTTT. V and J are TRBV15 and TRBJ1-5; D remains unclear. CDR3 length: 14 amino acids. Per germline, CDR1 LNHNV and CDR2 YYDKDF (reference sequence). The V and J ends lost 1 base and 2 bases respectively, with 6 bases between them. The complete variable domain, with remaining parts taken from reference TRBV15 and TRBJ1-5, reads DAMVIQNPRYQVTQFGKPVTLSCSQTLNHNVMYWYQQKSSQAPKLLFHYYDKDFNNEADTPDNFQSRRPNTSFCFLDIRSPGLGDTAMYLCATSRVGGNQPQHFGDGTRLSIL.

The chain combines TRBV7-2 with TRBJ2-5; a possible D gene is TRBD2 (6 bases). Germline V gene data show CDR1 as SGHTA and CDR2 as FQGNSA. The CDR3 loop spans 14 amino acids. The V end was cut by 4 bases, the J end by 7 bases, with 16 bases between. CDR3 sequence: CASSSSGGVVTQYF. The CDR3 DNA follows: TGTGCCAGCAGCTCCTCCGGGGGTGTCGTGACCCAGTACTTC.

The chain employs TRBV9 and TRBJ2-7, with D maybe TRBD1 (6 bases). Between the trimmed V and J ends, which lost 3 bases and 2 bases, there was a span of 12 bases. The CDR3 has 14 residues. Germline lookup yields CDR1 SGDLS and CDR2 YYNGEE. CDR3 sequence: CASSGTGTPYEQYF. CDR3 in DNA: TGTGCCAGCAGCGGAACAGGGACCCCCTACGAGCAGTACTTC.